The present T cell receptor (beta chain) was sequenced within a study of T-cell memory formation after mild COVID-19. This clonotype was counted only a few times. Its antigen is not identified. One entry per CDR3 protein, called by TCRdb with MiXCR from the 5' RACE reads. The sample includes around 340,000 distinct CDR3 sequences, around a fifth of them seen just once. Study-wide results and caveats: CD4/CD8 balance held among clones contracting day 15 to 85, and later expanders leaned CD4+.

Germline V CDR1 and CDR2: LNHNV, YYDKDF (reference sequence). The CDR3 has 14 amino acids. V was shortened by 1 base and J by 1 base, with 7 bases between the two germline ends. This TCR derives from an adult woman who had mild COVID-19 (a few samples of this study predate the infection). Cell type and time point are not known. The chain uses TRBV15 and TRBJ1-1; TRBD1 is a possible D gene (5 bases). What was sequenced was PBMCs or a T cell subset sorted from them (not recorded which). CDR3 in amino acids: CATSRGGGNTEAFF. As DNA, the CDR3 is TGTGCCACCAGCAGAGGGGGGGGGAACACTGAAGCTTTCTTT.